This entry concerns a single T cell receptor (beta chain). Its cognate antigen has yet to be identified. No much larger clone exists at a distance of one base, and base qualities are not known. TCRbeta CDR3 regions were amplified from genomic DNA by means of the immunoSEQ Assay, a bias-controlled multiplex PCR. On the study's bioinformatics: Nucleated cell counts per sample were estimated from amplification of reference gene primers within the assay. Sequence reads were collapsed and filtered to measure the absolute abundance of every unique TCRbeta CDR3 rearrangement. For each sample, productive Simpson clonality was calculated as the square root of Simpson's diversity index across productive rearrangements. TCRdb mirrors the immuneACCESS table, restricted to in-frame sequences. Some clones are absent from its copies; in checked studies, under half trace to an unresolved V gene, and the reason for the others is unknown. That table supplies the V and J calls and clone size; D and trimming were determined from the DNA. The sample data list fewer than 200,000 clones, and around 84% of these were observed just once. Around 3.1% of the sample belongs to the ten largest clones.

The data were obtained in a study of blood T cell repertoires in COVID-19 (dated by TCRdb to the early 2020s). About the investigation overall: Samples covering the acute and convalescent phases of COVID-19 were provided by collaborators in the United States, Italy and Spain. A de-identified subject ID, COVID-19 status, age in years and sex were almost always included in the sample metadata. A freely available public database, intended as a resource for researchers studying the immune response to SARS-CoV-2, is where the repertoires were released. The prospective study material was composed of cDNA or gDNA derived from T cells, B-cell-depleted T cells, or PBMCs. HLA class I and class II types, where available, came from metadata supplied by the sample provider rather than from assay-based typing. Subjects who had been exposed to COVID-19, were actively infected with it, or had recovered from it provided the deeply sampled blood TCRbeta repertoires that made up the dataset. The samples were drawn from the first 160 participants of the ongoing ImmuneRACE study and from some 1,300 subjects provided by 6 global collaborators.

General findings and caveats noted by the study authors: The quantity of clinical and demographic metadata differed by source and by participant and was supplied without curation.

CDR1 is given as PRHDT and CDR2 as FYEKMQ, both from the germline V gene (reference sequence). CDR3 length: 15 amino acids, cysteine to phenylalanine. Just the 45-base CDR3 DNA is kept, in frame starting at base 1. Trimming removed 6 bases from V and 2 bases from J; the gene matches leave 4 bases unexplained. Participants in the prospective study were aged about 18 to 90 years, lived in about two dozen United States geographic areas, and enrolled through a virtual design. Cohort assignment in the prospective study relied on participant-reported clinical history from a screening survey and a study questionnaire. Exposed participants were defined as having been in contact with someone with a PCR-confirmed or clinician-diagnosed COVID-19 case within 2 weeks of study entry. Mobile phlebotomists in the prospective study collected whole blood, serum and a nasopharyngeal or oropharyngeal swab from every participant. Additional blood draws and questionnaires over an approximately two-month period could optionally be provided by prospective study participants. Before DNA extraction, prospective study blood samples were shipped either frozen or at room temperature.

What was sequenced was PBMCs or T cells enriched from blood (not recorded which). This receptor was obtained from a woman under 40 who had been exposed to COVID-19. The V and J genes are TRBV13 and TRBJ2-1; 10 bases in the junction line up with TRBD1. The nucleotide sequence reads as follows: TGTGCCAGCAGTGGACAGGGGGAAACCTACAATGAGCAGTTCTTC. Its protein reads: CASSGQGETYNEQFF.